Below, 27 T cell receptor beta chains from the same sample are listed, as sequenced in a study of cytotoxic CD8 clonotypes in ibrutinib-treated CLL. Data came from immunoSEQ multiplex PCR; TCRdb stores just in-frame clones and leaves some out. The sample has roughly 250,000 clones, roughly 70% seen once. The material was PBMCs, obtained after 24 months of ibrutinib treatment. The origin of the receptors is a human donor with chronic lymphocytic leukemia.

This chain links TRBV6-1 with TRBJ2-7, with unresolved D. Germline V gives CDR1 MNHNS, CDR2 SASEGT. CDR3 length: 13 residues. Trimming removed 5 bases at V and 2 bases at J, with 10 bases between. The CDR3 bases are TGTGCCAGCAGTCTAGGACCGACCTACGAGCAGTACTTC. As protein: CASSLGPTYEQYF.

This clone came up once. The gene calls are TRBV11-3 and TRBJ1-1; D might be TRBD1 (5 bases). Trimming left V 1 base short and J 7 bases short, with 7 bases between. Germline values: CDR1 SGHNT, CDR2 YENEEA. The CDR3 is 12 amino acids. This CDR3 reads CASSLGQNEAFF. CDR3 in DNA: TGTGCCAGCAGCTTAGGACAGAATGAAGCTTTCTTT. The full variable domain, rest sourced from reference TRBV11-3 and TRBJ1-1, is EAGVVQSPRYKIIEKKQPVAFWCNPISGHNTLYWYLQNLGQGPELLIRYENEEAVDDSQLPKDRFSAERLKGVDSTLKIQPAELGDSAVYLCASSLGQNEAFFGQGTRLTVV.

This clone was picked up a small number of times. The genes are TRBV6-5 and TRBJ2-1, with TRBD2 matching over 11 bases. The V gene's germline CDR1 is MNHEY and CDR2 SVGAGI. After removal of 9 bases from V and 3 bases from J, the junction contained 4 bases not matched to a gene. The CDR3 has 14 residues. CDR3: CASRTSGFYNEQFF. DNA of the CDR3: TGTGCCAGTAGGACTAGCGGGTTCTACAATGAGCAGTTCTTC.

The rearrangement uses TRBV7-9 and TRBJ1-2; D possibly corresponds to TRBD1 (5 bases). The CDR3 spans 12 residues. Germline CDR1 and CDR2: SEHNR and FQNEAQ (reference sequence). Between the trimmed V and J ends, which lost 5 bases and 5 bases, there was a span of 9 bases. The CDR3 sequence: CASSAQGYGYTF. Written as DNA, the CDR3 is TGTGCCAGCAGCGCTCAGGGATATGGCTACACCTTC.

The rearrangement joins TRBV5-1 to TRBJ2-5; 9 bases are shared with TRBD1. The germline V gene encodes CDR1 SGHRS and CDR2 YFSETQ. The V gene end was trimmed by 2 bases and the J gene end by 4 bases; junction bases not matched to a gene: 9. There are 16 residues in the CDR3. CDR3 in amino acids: CASSLTGTGLAETQYF. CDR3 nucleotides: TGCGCCAGCAGCTTAACCGGGACAGGGTTAGCAGAGACCCAGTACTTC.

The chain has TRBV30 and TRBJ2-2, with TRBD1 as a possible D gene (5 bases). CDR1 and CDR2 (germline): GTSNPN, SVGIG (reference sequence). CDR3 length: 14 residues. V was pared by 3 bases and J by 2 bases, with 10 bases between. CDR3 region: CAWSHGANTGELFF. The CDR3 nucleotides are TGTGCCTGGAGCCATGGGGCTAACACCGGGGAGCTGTTTTTT.

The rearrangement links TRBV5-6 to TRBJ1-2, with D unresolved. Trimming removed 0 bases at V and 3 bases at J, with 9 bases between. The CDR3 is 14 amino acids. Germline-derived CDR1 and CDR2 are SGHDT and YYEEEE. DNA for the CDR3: TGTGCCAGCAGCTTGGCAGGACGATACTATGGCTACACCTTC. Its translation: CASSLAGRYYGYTF.

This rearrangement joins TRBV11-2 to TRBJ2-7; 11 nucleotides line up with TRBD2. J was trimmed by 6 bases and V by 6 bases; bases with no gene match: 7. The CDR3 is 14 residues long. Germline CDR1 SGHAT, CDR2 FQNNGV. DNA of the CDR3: TGTGCCAGCAGTTCAACTAGCGGGAGAGTCGAGCAGTACTTC. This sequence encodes CASSSTSGRVEQYF.

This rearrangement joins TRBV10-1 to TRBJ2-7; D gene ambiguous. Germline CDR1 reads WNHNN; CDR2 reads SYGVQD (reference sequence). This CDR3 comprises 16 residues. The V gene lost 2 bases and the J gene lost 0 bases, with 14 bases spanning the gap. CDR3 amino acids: CASSEARTPSSYEQYF. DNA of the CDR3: TGCGCCAGCAGTGAGGCCCGGACCCCAAGCTCCTACGAGCAGTACTTC.

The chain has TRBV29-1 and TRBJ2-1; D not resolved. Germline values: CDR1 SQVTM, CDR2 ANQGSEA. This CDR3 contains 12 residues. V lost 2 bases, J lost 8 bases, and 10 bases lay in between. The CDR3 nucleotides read TGCAGCGTTGAACCCCAGGTCTATGAGCAGTTCTTC. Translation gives CSVEPQVYEQFF.

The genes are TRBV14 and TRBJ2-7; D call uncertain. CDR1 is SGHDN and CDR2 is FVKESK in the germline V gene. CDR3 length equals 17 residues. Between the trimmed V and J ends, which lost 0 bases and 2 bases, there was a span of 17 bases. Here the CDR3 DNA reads TGTGCCAGCAGCCAAGATATCGCGAAGGCCGCTCCCTACGAGCAGTACTTC. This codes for CASSQDIAKAAPYEQYF.

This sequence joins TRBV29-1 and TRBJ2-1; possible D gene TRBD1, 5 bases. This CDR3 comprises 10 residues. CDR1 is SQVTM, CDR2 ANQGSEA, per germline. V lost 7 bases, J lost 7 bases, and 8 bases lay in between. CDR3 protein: CSGQTNEQFF. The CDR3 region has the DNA TGCAGCGGACAGACAAATGAGCAGTTCTTC.

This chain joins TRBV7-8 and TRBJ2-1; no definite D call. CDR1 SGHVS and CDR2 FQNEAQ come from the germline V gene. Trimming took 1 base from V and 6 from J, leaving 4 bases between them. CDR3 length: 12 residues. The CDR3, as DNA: TGTGCCAGCAGCTTAGTCGTCAATGAGCAGTTCTTC. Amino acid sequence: CASSLVVNEQFF.

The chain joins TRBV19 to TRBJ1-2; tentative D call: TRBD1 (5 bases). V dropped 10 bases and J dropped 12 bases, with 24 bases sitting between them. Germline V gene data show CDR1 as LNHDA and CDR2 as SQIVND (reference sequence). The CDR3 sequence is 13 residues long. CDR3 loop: CATAPGPPLIDTF. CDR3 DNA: TGTGCCACCGCCCCGGGACCCCCGTTGATCGACACCTTC.

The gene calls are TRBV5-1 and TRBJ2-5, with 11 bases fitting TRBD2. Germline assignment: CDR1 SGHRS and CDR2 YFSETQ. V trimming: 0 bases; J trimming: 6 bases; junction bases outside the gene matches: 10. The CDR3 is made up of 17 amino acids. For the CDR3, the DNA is TGCGCCAGCAGCTTGGTTCCTTTGGGGACTAGCGGTCAGACCCAGTACTTC. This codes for CASSLVPLGTSGQTQYF.

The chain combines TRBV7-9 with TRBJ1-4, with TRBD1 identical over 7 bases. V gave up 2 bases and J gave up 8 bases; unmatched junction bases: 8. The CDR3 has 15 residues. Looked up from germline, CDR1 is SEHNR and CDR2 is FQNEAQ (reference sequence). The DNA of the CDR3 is TGTGCCAGCAGCTTACCAACAGGGGTCGACGAAAAACTGTTTTTT. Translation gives CASSLPTGVDEKLFF.

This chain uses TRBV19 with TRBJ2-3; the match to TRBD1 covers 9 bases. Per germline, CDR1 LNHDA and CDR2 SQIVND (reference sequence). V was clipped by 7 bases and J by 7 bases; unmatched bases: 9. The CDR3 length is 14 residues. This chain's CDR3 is CASTPGQGGNTQYF. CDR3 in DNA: TGTGCCAGTACCCCGGGACAGGGTGGGAATACGCAGTATTTT.

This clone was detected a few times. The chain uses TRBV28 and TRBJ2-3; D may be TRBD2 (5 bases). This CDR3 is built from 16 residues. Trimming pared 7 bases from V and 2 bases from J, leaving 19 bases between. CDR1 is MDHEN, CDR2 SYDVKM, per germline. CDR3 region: CASTNPGVGDTDTQYF. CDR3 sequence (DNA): TGTGCCAGCACCAATCCCGGAGTGGGAGACACAGATACGCAGTATTTT.

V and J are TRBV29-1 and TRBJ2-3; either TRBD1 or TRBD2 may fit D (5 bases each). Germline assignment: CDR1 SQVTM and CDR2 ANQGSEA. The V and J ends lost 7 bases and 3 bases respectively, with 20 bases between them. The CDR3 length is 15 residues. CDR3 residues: CSALLGDRQTDTQYF. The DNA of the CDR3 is TGCAGCGCCCTCCTAGGGGACCGCCAGACAGATACGCAGTATTTT.

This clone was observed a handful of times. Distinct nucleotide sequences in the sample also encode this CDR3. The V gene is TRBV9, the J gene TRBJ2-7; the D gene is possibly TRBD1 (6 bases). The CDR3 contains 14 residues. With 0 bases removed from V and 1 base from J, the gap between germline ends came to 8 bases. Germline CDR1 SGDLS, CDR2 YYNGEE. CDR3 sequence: CASSVEGGSYEQYF. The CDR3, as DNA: TGTGCCAGCAGCGTAGAAGGGGGATCCTACGAGCAGTACTTC.

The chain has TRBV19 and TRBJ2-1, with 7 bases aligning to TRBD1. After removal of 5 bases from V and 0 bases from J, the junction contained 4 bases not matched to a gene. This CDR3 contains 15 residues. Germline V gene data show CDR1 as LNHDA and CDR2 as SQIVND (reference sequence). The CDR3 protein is CASSEGQFSYNEQFF. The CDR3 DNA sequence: TGTGCCAGTAGTGAGGGACAGTTCTCCTACAATGAGCAGTTCTTC.

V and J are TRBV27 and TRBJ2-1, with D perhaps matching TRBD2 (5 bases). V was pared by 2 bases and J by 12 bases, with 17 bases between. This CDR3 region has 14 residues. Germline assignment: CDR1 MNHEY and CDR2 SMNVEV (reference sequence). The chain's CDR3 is CASSLLEGGPWQFF. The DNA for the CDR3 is TGTGCCAGCAGTTTACTCGAGGGTGGGCCGTGGCAGTTCTTC.

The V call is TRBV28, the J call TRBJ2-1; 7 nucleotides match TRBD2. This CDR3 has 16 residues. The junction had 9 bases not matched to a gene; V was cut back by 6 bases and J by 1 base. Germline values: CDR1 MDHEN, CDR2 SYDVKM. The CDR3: CASSRELATSYNEQFF. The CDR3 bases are TGTGCCAGCAGCCGCGAACTAGCGACTTCCTACAATGAGCAGTTCTTC.

The DNA for the CDR3 is TGTGCCAGCAGTTTATTAGACTCGGGACAGGGATATCAGCCCCAGCATTTT. Its translation: CASSLLDSGQGYQPQHF. The chain joins TRBV28 to TRBJ1-5; 9 bases match TRBD1. J gave up 5 bases and V 1 base, and 9 bases lay outside the gene matches. Germline assignment: CDR1 MDHEN and CDR2 SYDVKM. The CDR3 runs to 17 residues.

The CDR3 spells CASSRPPANSGNTIYF. The DNA for the CDR3 is TGTGCCAGCAGTAGGCCACCGGCCAACTCTGGAAACACCATATATTTT. The genes are TRBV28 and TRBJ1-3; D not certain. CDR3 size: 16 residues. V shed 5 bases and J shed 0 bases, with 14 bases lying between them. CDR1 and CDR2 (germline): MDHEN, SYDVKM.

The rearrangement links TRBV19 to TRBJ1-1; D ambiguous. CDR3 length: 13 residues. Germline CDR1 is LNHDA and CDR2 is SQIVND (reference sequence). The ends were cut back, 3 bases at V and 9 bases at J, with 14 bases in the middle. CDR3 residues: CASSMMTSGKAFF. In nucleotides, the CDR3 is TGTGCCAGTAGTATGATGACTTCAGGCAAAGCTTTCTTT.

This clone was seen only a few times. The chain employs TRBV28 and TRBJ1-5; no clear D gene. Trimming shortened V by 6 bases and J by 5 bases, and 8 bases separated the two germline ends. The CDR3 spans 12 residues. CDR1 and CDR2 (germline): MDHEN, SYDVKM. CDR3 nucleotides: TGTGCCAGCAGGGTCCTTGATCAGCCCCAGCATTTT. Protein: CASRVLDQPQHF.